A single sample gave rise to the 9 T cell receptor beta chains below, sequenced in a study of blood T cell repertoires in COVID-19 (dated by TCRdb to the early 2020s). Library generation was performed with the immunoSEQ multiplex PCR assay. This is the immuneACCESS table as TCRdb keeps it, with only in-frame sequences that have V and J called. A part of the clones is gone; compared with another copy, unresolved V genes explain less than half, and the rest is unexplained. The sample table holds about 250,000 clones, of which around 82% were seen once. In total, the top ten clones hold 3.4% of the sample. The specimen was PBMCs or T cells enriched from blood (not recorded which). These receptors came from a man aged 50 to 59 who had recovered from COVID-19.

The CDR3 nucleotides read TGTGCCAGCAGCCCACAGGGGGGGAACACTGAAGCTTTCTTT. It codes for CASSPQGGNTEAFF. V usage is TRBV7-3 and J usage is TRBJ1-1; 8 bases are a match to TRBD1. The length of the CDR3 is 14 residues. V gave up 5 bases and J gave up 1 base; unmatched junction bases: 3. Germline CDR1 is SGHTA and CDR2 is FQGTGA.

The rearrangement joins TRBV6-2 or TRBV6-3 to TRBJ2-3, with 7 nucleotides matching TRBD2. In germline, CDR1 is MNHEY, CDR2 SVGEGT. The trim removed 2 bases at V and 3 bases at J, leaving 2 bases unmatched. The CDR3 sequence is 14 residues long. The CDR3 reads CASSYGGGTDTQYF. For the CDR3, the DNA is TGTGCCAGCAGTTACGGCGGGGGAACAGATACGCAGTATTTT.

This chain connects TRBV7-9 to TRBJ2-7; 11 bases map to TRBD1. Trimming at V came to 5 bases and at J to 4 bases, leaving 13 bases not matched to a gene. CDR1 is SEHNR, CDR2 FQNEAQ, per germline (reference sequence). This CDR3 contains 17 residues. CDR3 sequence reads: CASSQTAGTGGHYEQYF. In DNA, the CDR3 is TGTGCCAGCAGCCAAACCGCCGGGACAGGGGGTCATTACGAGCAGTACTTC.

Only a few counts were recorded for this clone. This chain joins TRBV19 and TRBJ2-7, with D perhaps TRBD2 (5 bases). Germline CDR1 reads LNHDA; CDR2 reads SQIVND (reference sequence). Between the trimmed V and J ends, which lost 5 bases and 1 base, there was a span of 15 bases. The CDR3 runs 15 residues. The CDR3 region has the DNA TGTGCCAGTAGTGTTCGGGCTAGCAATTCCTACGAGCAGTACTTC. It yields the protein CASSVRASNSYEQYF.

The V and J genes are TRBV27 and TRBJ2-7, with 10 bases lining up with TRBD2. The CDR3 is made up of 19 amino acids. With V trimmed by 0 bases and J by 3 bases, 14 bases remained unmatched. Germline V gene sequence: CDR1 MNHEY, CDR2 SMNVEV (reference sequence). In DNA, the CDR3 is TGTGCCAGCAGTTTATCAAGAAAGCTAGCGGGAGCCGGTTTCTACGAGCAGTACTTC. Translated, it gives CASSLSRKLAGAGFYEQYF.

Written as DNA, the CDR3 is TGTGCCAGCTCACCCGTCGGGAGGGCGACAGATACGCAGTATTTT. Translating gives CASSPVGRATDTQYF. V gene TRBV18 combines with J gene TRBJ2-3; 8 positions match TRBD2. V shed 3 bases, J shed 3 bases, and the junction held 5 bases outside the gene matches. Per germline, CDR1 KGHSH and CDR2 LQKENI. The CDR3 has 15 residues.

For this clone: A read error may produce the germline difference seen at one junction end. V gene TRBV24-1 combines with J gene TRBJ2-1; 10 nucleotides agree with TRBD2. The V gene's germline CDR1 is KGHDR and CDR2 SFDVKD. The CDR3 has 12 residues. The DNA for the CDR3 is TGTGCCACCAGTGGGCTAGCGGGAGACCCGATCTTC. Amino acid sequence: CATSGLAGDPIF.

The chain employs TRBV7-2 and TRBJ2-7, with 12 bases aligning to TRBD2. The CDR3 is 17 residues long. From germline, CDR1 is SGHTA and CDR2 FQGNSA. J was trimmed by 2 bases and V by 1 base; bases with no gene match: 6. The CDR3 loop reads CASSLGTSGRPAYEQYF. The CDR3 DNA reads TGTGCCAGCAGCTTAGGTACTAGCGGGAGGCCCGCCTACGAGCAGTACTTC.

The rearrangement links TRBV7-6 to TRBJ2-5; TRBD1 aligns across 11 bases. Trimming at V came to 5 bases and at J to 4 bases, leaving 6 bases not matched to a gene. Looked up from germline, CDR1 is SGHVS and CDR2 is FNYEAQ. The CDR3 has 15 amino acids. The DNA of the CDR3 is TGTGCCAGCAGCCGCACCGGGACAGGGGGAGAGACCCAGTACTTC. Encoded protein: CASSRTGTGGETQYF.